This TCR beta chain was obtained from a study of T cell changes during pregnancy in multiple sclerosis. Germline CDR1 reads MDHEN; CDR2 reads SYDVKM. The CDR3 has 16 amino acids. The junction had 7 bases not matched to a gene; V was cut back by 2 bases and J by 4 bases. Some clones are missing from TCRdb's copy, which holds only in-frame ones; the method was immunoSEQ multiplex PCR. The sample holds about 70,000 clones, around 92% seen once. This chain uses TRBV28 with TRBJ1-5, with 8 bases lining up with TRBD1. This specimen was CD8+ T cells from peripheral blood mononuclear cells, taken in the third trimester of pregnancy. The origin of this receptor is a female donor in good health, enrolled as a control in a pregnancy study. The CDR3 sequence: CASSLRQGRGNQPQHF. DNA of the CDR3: TGTGCCAGCAGTTTAAGACAGGGGAGAGGGAATCAGCCCCAGCATTTT.